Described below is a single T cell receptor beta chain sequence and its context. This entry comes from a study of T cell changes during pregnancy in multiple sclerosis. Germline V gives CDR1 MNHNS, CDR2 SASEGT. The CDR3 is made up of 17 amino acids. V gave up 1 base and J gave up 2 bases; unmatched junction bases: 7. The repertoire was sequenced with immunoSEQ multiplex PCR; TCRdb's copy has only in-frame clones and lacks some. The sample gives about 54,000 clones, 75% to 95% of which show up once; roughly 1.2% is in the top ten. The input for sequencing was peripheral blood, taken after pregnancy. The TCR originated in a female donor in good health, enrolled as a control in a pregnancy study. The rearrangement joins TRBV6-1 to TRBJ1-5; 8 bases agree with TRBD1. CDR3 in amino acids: CASSEETGVLGNQPQHF. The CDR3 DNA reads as TGTGCCAGCAGTGAAGAGACAGGGGTTCTTGGCAATCAGCCCCAGCATTTT.